The next 17 T cell receptor beta chains were all read from a single sample in a study of blood T cells in healthy people across ages. Together with a sample-barcoded 5' primer, a J-beta primer mix was included in a second PCR lasting roughly 6 to 12 cycles. MiXCR, applied by TCRdb to the 5' RACE reads, yields one record per CDR3 protein. The top ten hold 10% to 15% of the sample, which has 650,000 to 1,000,000 distinct CDR3 sequences, roughly 40% seen once. Sequenced input: blood. These receptors all come from a man between 18 and 35 years old in good health.

Notes on this clonotype: This could be a read error, since a much larger clone is one nucleotide away. The chain carries TRBV4-3 and TRBJ2-6; 7 nucleotides agree with TRBD1. This CDR3 contains 18 residues. Germline V gene data show CDR1 as LGHNA and CDR2 as YSLEER. CDR3 loop: CASSQDWGQYSGANVQTF. The CDR3 nucleotides are TGCGCCAGCAGCCAAGATTGGGGACAGTACTCTGGGGCCAACGTCCAGACTTTC.

There are a few counts of this clonotype. V usage is TRBV20-1 and J usage is TRBJ1-5; D ambiguous. Germline values: CDR1 DFQATT, CDR2 SNEGSKA (reference sequence). The V gene lost 0 bases and the J gene lost 4 bases, with 10 bases spanning the gap. The CDR3 is 14 amino acids. The CDR3 DNA is TGCAGTGCTAGAGATCCCCGGCAAAATCAGCCCCAGCATTTT. This codes for CSARDPRQNQPQHF.

There are many counts of this clonotype. The rearrangement joins TRBV12-3 or TRBV12-4 to TRBJ2-7; tentative D call: TRBD2 (5 bases). The CDR3 consists of 15 residues. Trimming pared 5 bases from V and 4 bases from J, leaving 18 bases between. Written as DNA, the CDR3 is TGTGCCAGCAGTCCCCCTTTTGGAGGCTCTTACGAGCAGTACTTC. The encoded protein is CASSPPFGGSYEQYF.

This chain uses TRBV9 with TRBJ2-1; no definite D call. Trimming removed 4 bases from V and 0 bases from J, with 14 bases in between. This CDR3 region has 16 residues. Germline V lookup: CDR1 SGDLS, CDR2 YYNGEE. The CDR3 spells CASSPYVGSSYNEQFF. Written as DNA, the CDR3 is TGTGCCAGCAGCCCCTACGTCGGAAGCTCCTACAATGAGCAGTTCTTC.

This clonotype has more than one count but fewer than ten. The chain is built from TRBV14 and TRBJ2-3; TRBD2 matches at 8 bases. Germline V gene data show CDR1 as SGHDN and CDR2 as FVKESK. The CDR3 sequence is 16 residues long. The V and J ends lost 4 bases and 6 bases, in that order; junction bases with no gene match: 12. CDR3 sequence: CASSPSAGGWLDTQYF. Here the CDR3 DNA reads TGTGCCAGCAGCCCCTCGGCGGGGGGATGGTTGGATACGCAGTATTTT. The full variable domain, its missing parts supplied by reference TRBV14 and TRBJ2-3, is EAGVTQFPSHSVIEKGQTVTLRCDPISGHDNLYWYRRVMGKEIKFLLHFVKESKQDESGMPNNRFLAERTGGTYSTLKVQPAELEDSGVYFCASSPSAGGWLDTQYFGPGTRLTVL.

This clonotype was seen a handful of times. The chain couples TRBV7-8 to TRBJ2-1; 10 nucleotides agree with TRBD1. The CDR3 sequence is 20 residues long. V gave up 4 bases and J gave up 3 bases; unmatched junction bases: 18. The germline V gene has CDR1 SGHVS and CDR2 FQNEAQ. CDR3 in DNA: TGTGCCAGCAGCTCCACTTTATACGAAACCGGGACAGGGGACTACAATGAGCAGTTCTTC. Protein sequence: CASSSTLYETGTGDYNEQFF.

The CDR3 reads CASGLGAGGTDTQYF. The CDR3 DNA reads as TGCGCCAGCGGCCTAGGAGCGGGGGGCACAGATACGCAGTATTTT. The chain is built from TRBV5-1 and TRBJ2-3, with 8 bases that match TRBD2. The CDR3 loop spans 15 amino acids. Germline-derived CDR1 and CDR2 are SGHRS and YFSETQ. J was trimmed by 1 base and V by 7 bases; bases with no gene match: 8.

The genes are TRBV3-1 and TRBJ2-4; 8 bases are a match to TRBD2. The J call could be wrong; TRBJ2-5 is a better fit for the DNA end. Per the germline V gene, CDR1 is LGHDT and CDR2 is YNNKEL (reference sequence). CDR3 length: 15 amino acids. CDR3 sequence (DNA): TGTGCCAGCAGCCCCCAGACGGCCGCGGGAGGGACCCAGTACTTC. Its translation: CASSPQTAAGGTQYF.

In this sample, this clonotype turned up many times. The V gene is TRBV5-1, the J gene TRBJ1-2; 8 bases are a match to TRBD1. CDR3 length: 15 residues. Germline CDR1 is SGHRS and CDR2 is YFSETQ. With 4 bases clipped from V and 3 bases from J, the junction kept 8 bases outside the gene matches. The CDR3 protein is CASSLSTGVDYGYTF. The CDR3 nucleotides read TGCGCCAGCAGCCTTTCGACAGGGGTGGACTATGGCTACACCTTC.

The chain joins TRBV5-1 to TRBJ2-1, with 10 bases lining up with TRBD2. The CDR3 contains 16 residues. V lost 1 base to trimming and J lost 8 bases; unmatched junction nucleotides: 9. The germline CDR1 and CDR2 sequences are SGHRS and YFSETQ. The CDR3 sequence: CASSLRLAGEIDEQFF. The CDR3 bases are TGCGCCAGCAGCTTGCGGCTAGCGGGGGAAATCGATGAGCAGTTCTTC.

This chain uses TRBV27 with TRBJ1-5, with D hard to call. Germline CDR1 is MNHEY and CDR2 is SMNVEV (reference sequence). The CDR3 runs 14 residues. The germline V and J ends were trimmed by 2 bases and 4 bases, with 9 bases remaining between them. The CDR3 sequence: CASSLGQTNQPQHF. The CDR3 DNA sequence: TGTGCCAGCAGTTTAGGTCAGACTAATCAGCCCCAGCATTTT.

This clonotype was counted ten times or more. The V gene is TRBV20-1, the J gene TRBJ2-7; D is unresolved. Trimming cost V 0 bases and J 2 bases, with 11 bases left between them. Germline lookup yields CDR1 DFQATT and CDR2 SNEGSKA (reference sequence). The CDR3 is 14 amino acids. In DNA form, the CDR3 reads TGCAGTGCTAGAGATTTGGGCAGAGCCTACGAGCAGTACTTC. Encoded protein: CSARDLGRAYEQYF.

The V and J genes are TRBV7-3 and TRBJ1-6; D not resolved. Germline-derived CDR1 and CDR2 are SGHTA and FQGTGA. The germline V and J ends were trimmed by 3 bases and 3 bases, with 9 bases remaining between them. This CDR3 comprises 15 residues. This CDR3 is CASSLVGDYNSPLHF. The CDR3 DNA follows: TGTGCCAGCAGCTTGGTGGGCGACTATAATTCACCCCTCCACTTT.

V usage is TRBV7-3 and J usage is TRBJ1-1; D gene unclear. V dropped 1 base and J dropped 4 bases, with 10 bases sitting between them. The CDR3 has 14 amino acids. Germline-derived CDR1 and CDR2 are SGHTA and FQGTGA. The CDR3, as DNA: TGTGCCAGCAGCTTAAAGTCCGGGTTCACTGAAGCTTTCTTT. Translation gives CASSLKSGFTEAFF.

V gene TRBV5-8 combines with J gene TRBJ1-4; 9 bases agree with TRBD1. Per the germline V gene, CDR1 is SGHTS and CDR2 is YDEGEE. V lost 2 bases, J lost 8 bases, and 10 bases stayed unmatched. The CDR3 sequence is 16 residues long. CDR3 nucleotide sequence: TGTGCCAGCAGCTTCGTACTGACAGGGGGGCGAGAAAAACTGTTTTTT. It encodes CASSFVLTGGREKLFF.

V gene TRBV20-1 combines with J gene TRBJ1-1; no firm D call. Per germline, CDR1 DFQATT and CDR2 SNEGSKA (reference sequence). Trimming removed 1 base from V and 1 base from J, with 10 bases in between. CDR3 length: 14 amino acids. The CDR3 protein is CSARVIDGNTEAFF. As DNA, the CDR3 is TGCAGTGCTAGAGTTATAGACGGGAACACTGAAGCTTTCTTT.

The rearrangement joins TRBV5-1 to TRBJ2-5, with 11 bases lining up with TRBD2. Germline CDR1 reads SGHRS; CDR2 reads YFSETQ. The CDR3 covers 16 residues. V shed 5 bases and J 11 bases; nucleotides not matched to a gene: 17. The CDR3 sequence: CASRPTSGRPYNEQYF. DNA for the CDR3: TGCGCCAGCAGACCCACTAGCGGGAGACCCTACAATGAGCAGTACTTC.